This T cell receptor beta chain is drawn from a study of immune evolution from preneoplasia to lung adenocarcinoma. Profiling relied on immunoSEQ multiplex PCR, and the TCRdb table lists in-frame clones only, not all of them. The table lists approximately 5,800 clones, over 75% of them singletons. CDR3 length: 13 residues. The V end was cut by 4 bases, the J end by 5 bases, with 12 bases between. CDR1 is SGHRS, CDR2 YFSETQ, per germline. Patients had resection in Japan or China between about 2013 and 2018. The sequence was collected from a person between 65 and 79 years old with lung adenocarcinoma. V gene TRBV5-1 combines with J gene TRBJ2-5, with D possibly TRBD2 on 5 matching bases. The sequenced sample consisted of FFPE adjacent normal lung tissue. The DNA for the CDR3 is TGCGCCAGCAGCCGCCGTGGGGAGGAGACCCAGTACTTC. This sequence encodes CASSRRGEETQYF.